A single sample is the source of the 29 T cell receptor beta chains below, sequenced in a study of cytomegalovirus exposure and HLA in healthy donors. Vbeta (60) and Jbeta (13) primers were used in the PCR. Method: immunoSEQ multiplex PCR; TCRdb's copy keeps in-frame clones and lacks some. The table has 120,000 to 150,000 clones, under 80% seen once. The sequencing input was PBMCs. These receptors were collected from a male donor in good health and CMV-seronegative.

The genes are TRBV30 and TRBJ2-5, with 8 nucleotides matching TRBD1. J was trimmed by 4 bases and V by 0 bases; bases with no gene match: 7. This CDR3 region has 15 residues. Germline-derived CDR1 and CDR2 are GTSNPN and SVGIG (reference sequence). The CDR3 nucleotides are TGTGCCTGGAGTGTACCCACAGGGGGAGTAGAGACCCAGTACTTC. It is translated as CAWSVPTGGVETQYF.

The chain combines TRBV7-9 with TRBJ2-3; perhaps TRBD1 as D (6 bases). Germline CDR1 and CDR2: SEHNR and FQNEAQ (reference sequence). This CDR3 is 13 amino acids long. Trimming took off 5 bases at V and 6 bases at J, with 12 bases between the two ends. CDR3 region: CASSKDRADTQYF. CDR3 DNA sequence: TGTGCCAGCAGCAAGGACAGAGCCGATACGCAGTATTTT. Drawing the rest from reference TRBV7-9 and TRBJ2-3, the complete variable domain is DTGVSQNPRHKITKRGQNVTFRCDPISEHNRLYWYRQTLGQGPEFLTYFQNEAQLEKSRLLSDRFSAERPKGSFSTLEIQRTEQGDSAMYLCASSKDRADTQYFGPGTRLTVL.

This clone was found a few times. This CDR3 is CASSETPANNQPQHF. The CDR3 coding sequence is TGTGCCAGCAGTGAAACTCCCGCCAACAATCAGCCCCAGCATTTT. The V gene is TRBV2, the J gene TRBJ1-5, with D hard to call. V dropped 2 bases and J dropped 3 bases, with 11 bases sitting between them. This CDR3 is 15 amino acids long. Germline loops: CDR1 SNHLY, CDR2 FYNNEI.

In its sample, this clone was seen once. This rearrangement joins TRBV18 to TRBJ2-1; the D gene is possibly TRBD2 (6 bases). CDR3 length: 14 amino acids. V was cut by 10 bases and J by 2 bases, with 15 bases left in between. CDR1 and CDR2 (germline): KGHSH, LQKENI. The CDR3 loop reads CATASGPTYNEQFF. The CDR3 DNA reads as TGTGCCACCGCCAGCGGGCCCACCTACAATGAGCAGTTCTTC. The whole variable domain, filled in from reference TRBV18 and TRBJ2-1, reads NAGVMQNPRHLVRRRGQEARLRCSPMKGHSHVYWYRQLPEEGLKFMVYLQKENIIDESGMPKERFSAEFPKEGPSILRIQQVVRGDSAAYFCATASGPTYNEQFFGPGTRLTVL.

This sequence joins TRBV19 and TRBJ1-2; the D gene is possibly TRBD1 (5 bases). The CDR3 extends over 15 amino acids. Deletions cut 2 bases from V and 0 bases from J, with 10 bases between. Germline CDR1 is LNHDA and CDR2 is SQIVND (reference sequence). CDR3 coding DNA: TGTGCCAGTAGTATACCCTCAGGGTCTAACTATGGCTACACCTTC. Translating it yields CASSIPSGSNYGYTF.

The chain has TRBV6-6 and TRBJ1-1, with TRBD1 identical over 7 bases. J gave up 1 base and V 6 bases, and 8 bases lay outside the gene matches. The CDR3 is 15 residues long. Germline V CDR1 and CDR2: MNHNY, SVGAGI (reference sequence). The CDR3 region has the DNA TGTGCCAGCAGGGAGGGACAGCCTAAGAACACTGAAGCTTTCTTT. It translates to CASREGQPKNTEAFF.

V usage is TRBV27 and J usage is TRBJ2-7; possibly TRBD1 for D (7 bases). V lost 6 bases and J lost 3, with 15 bases in between. The germline gives CDR1 MNHEY, CDR2 SMNVEV (reference sequence). The CDR3 has 14 residues. The CDR3 DNA reads TGTGCCAGCAGCGGCCAGGGGGGTGTCTACGAGCAGTACTTC. Protein sequence: CASSGQGGVYEQYF.

The chain is built from TRBV30 and TRBJ1-5, with D tentatively TRBD1 (6 bases). Germline V lookup: CDR1 GTSNPN, CDR2 SVGIG (reference sequence). The CDR3 runs to 14 residues. V lost 3 bases, J lost 4 bases, and 13 bases lay in between. The DNA of the CDR3 is TGTGCCTGGAGGATACAGGGCCTGAATCAGCCCCAGCATTTT. It encodes CAWRIQGLNQPQHF. Complete variable domain (other parts from reference TRBV30 and TRBJ1-5): SQTIHQWPATLVQPVGSPLSLECTVEGTSNPNLYWYRQAAGRGLQLLFYSVGIGQISSEVPQNLSASRPQDRQFILSSKKLLLSDSGFYLCAWRIQGLNQPQHFGDGTRLSIL.

This clone appeared a single time. The chain has TRBV14 and TRBJ2-2, with D tentatively TRBD2 (6 bases). CDR1 and CDR2 from the germline V gene are SGHDN and FVKESK. This CDR3 is built from 14 residues. V lost 5 bases and J 7 bases, leaving 14 bases between the germline ends. The CDR3, as DNA: TGTGCCAGCAGCTCCGTCCGGGGGTTCGGGGAGCTGTTTTTT. This translates into CASSSVRGFGELFF.

This chain links TRBV11-3 with TRBJ2-7; unclear D gene. From germline, CDR1 is SGHNT and CDR2 YENEEA. This CDR3 is 12 amino acids long. Trimming shortened V by 4 bases and J by 5 bases, and 9 bases separated the two germline ends. This CDR3 is CASSSHTHEQYF. The CDR3 DNA reads TGTGCCAGCAGCTCTCACACGCACGAGCAGTACTTC.

V usage is TRBV6-5 and J usage is TRBJ2-5; D may be TRBD2 (6 bases). CDR3 length: 12 amino acids. In germline, CDR1 is MNHEY, CDR2 SVGAGI. With 2 bases removed from V and 7 bases from J, the gap between germline ends came to 8 bases. CDR3 protein: CASSYRRGTQYF. CDR3 DNA: TGTGCCAGCAGTTACCGGAGGGGGACCCAGTACTTC.

The CDR3 coding sequence is TGTGCCAGTAGTCTCTTGAGCTCCTATAATTCACCCCTCCACTTT. It translates to CASSLLSSYNSPLHF. This chain links TRBV19 with TRBJ1-6, with no clear D. Germline assignment: CDR1 LNHDA and CDR2 SQIVND (reference sequence). The V and J ends lost 5 bases and 0 bases respectively, with 8 bases between them. This CDR3 comprises 15 residues.

This sequence joins TRBV2 and TRBJ2-2, with 9 bases matching TRBD2. Trimming at V came to 4 bases and at J to 6 bases, leaving 6 bases not matched to a gene. The CDR3 runs 15 residues. Germline V gives CDR1 SNHLY, CDR2 FYNNEI. The CDR3: CASSGSSGRSGELFF. The CDR3 nucleotides read TGTGCCAGCAGTGGTTCGAGCGGGAGGTCCGGGGAGCTGTTTTTT. Filled out from reference TRBV2 and TRBJ2-2, the complete variable domain reads EPEVTQTPSHQVTQMGQEVILRCVPISNHLYFYWYRQILGQKVEFLVSFYNNEISEKSEIFDDQFSVERPDGSNFTLKIRSTKLEDSAMYFCASSGSSGRSGELFFGEGSRLTVL.

The chain links TRBV11-2 to TRBJ1-3; TRBD1 is a possible D gene (5 bases). CDR1 and CDR2 from the germline V gene are SGHAT and FQNNGV. The CDR3 covers 15 residues. V shed 1 base and J shed 1 base, with 8 bases lying between them. The DNA for the CDR3 is TGTGCCAGCAGCTTAGGGGGGGGATCTGGAAACACCATATATTTT. It translates to CASSLGGGSGNTIYF.

CDR3 bases: TGCAGCGCACACACAGGGCCGAACAGCTTGGGGGGGGGCTACACCTTC. Protein sequence: CSAHTGPNSLGGGYTF. The chain carries TRBV29-1 and TRBJ1-2; possibly TRBD1 for D (6 bases). Germline CDR1 is SQVTM and CDR2 is ANQGSEA. The ends were cut back, 7 bases at V and 8 bases at J, with 29 bases in the middle. This CDR3 is 16 amino acids long.

V usage is TRBV11-2 and J usage is TRBJ2-7; a possible D gene is TRBD2 (6 bases). The CDR3 runs 16 residues. Trimming removed 5 bases at V and 4 bases at J, with 21 bases between. Germline lookup yields CDR1 SGHAT and CDR2 FQNNGV. The CDR3 DNA sequence: TGTGCCAGCAGCAAAACGGGAGTGATGGCCGCTTACGAGCAGTACTTC. This translates into CASSKTGVMAAYEQYF.

This chain connects TRBV7-8 to TRBJ1-4; no reliable D call. V was cut by 8 bases and J by 1 base, with 14 bases left in between. The CDR3 is 15 amino acids. The V gene's germline CDR1 is SGHVS and CDR2 FQNEAQ. DNA for the CDR3: TGTGCCAGCGGAGACCGAGGGAGAACTAATGAAAAACTGTTTTTT. This codes for CASGDRGRTNEKLFF.

This clone was detected once. The rearrangement uses TRBV9 and TRBJ2-6, with D perhaps matching TRBD1 (7 bases). This CDR3 contains 16 residues. V was shortened by 4 bases and J by 0 bases, with 11 bases between the two germline ends. CDR1 and CDR2 (germline): SGDLS, YYNGEE. CDR3 protein: CASSPGDSSGANVLTF. CDR3 in DNA: TGTGCCAGCAGCCCGGGGGACAGCTCTGGGGCCAACGTCCTGACTTTC.

The chain carries TRBV7-3 and TRBJ2-1, with D possibly being TRBD2 (5 bases). The CDR3 runs to 14 residues. V gave up 1 base and J gave up 8 bases, with 12 bases separating them. Germline V CDR1 and CDR2: SGHTA, FQGTGA. CDR3 sequence reads: CASSLMPGLDEQFF. In DNA, the CDR3 is TGTGCCAGCAGCTTAATGCCGGGGTTGGATGAGCAGTTCTTC.

This clone was counted a few times. The V gene is TRBV19, the J gene TRBJ1-1; no firm D call. V was shortened by 6 bases and J by 1 base, with 6 bases between the two germline ends. Germline CDR1 reads LNHDA; CDR2 reads SQIVND (reference sequence). The CDR3 has 12 residues. DNA of the CDR3: TGTGCCAGTAGCCCACAGAACACTGAAGCTTTCTTT. It codes for CASSPQNTEAFF.

The sample holds one count of this clone. The rearrangement joins TRBV6-6 to TRBJ1-1; D is uncertain. In germline, CDR1 is MNHNY, CDR2 SVGAGI (reference sequence). Deletions cut 7 bases from V and 5 bases from J, with 14 bases between. The CDR3 has 13 amino acids. CDR3 sequence reads: CASKRESGTEAFF. In DNA, the CDR3 is TGTGCCAGCAAACGGGAGTCTGGGACTGAAGCTTTCTTT.

This clone has just a few counts. V and J are TRBV11-2 and TRBJ1-1, with D tentatively TRBD1 (5 bases). This CDR3 has 17 residues. V lost 1 base, J lost 0 bases, and 15 bases lay in between. The germline V gene has CDR1 SGHAT and CDR2 FQNNGV. The CDR3 region is CASSLGRGGRMNTEAFF. As DNA, the CDR3 is TGTGCCAGCAGCTTAGGGCGGGGGGGGAGGATGAACACTGAAGCTTTCTTT. The full variable domain, in which reference TRBV11-2 and TRBJ1-1 provide the parts outside the CDR3, is EAGVAQSPRYKIIEKRQSVAFWCNPISGHATLYWYQQILGQGPKLLIQFQNNGVVDDSQLPKDRFSAERLKGVDSTLKIQPAKLEDSAVYLCASSLGRGGRMNTEAFFGQGTRLTVV.

J is TRBJ1-1 and V is TRBV27, with D tentatively TRBD1 (5 bases). The germline V gene has CDR1 MNHEY and CDR2 SMNVEV (reference sequence). There are 13 residues in the CDR3. V was shortened by 7 bases and J by 6 bases, with 15 bases between the two germline ends. The CDR3 region has the DNA TGTGCCAGCACCAATTGGGAAGGGGCTGAAGCTTTCTTT. It yields the protein CASTNWEGAEAFF.

This chain joins TRBV6-1 and TRBJ2-7; perhaps TRBD1 as D (6 bases). V lost 2 bases, J lost 1 base, and 15 bases lay in between. Germline V lookup: CDR1 MNHNS, CDR2 SASEGT. The CDR3 length is 16 residues. CDR3 nucleotide sequence: TGTGCCAGCAGTGAATTCCTCGGGACACCGTCCTACGAGCAGTACTTC. It encodes CASSEFLGTPSYEQYF.

The chain recombines TRBV19 with TRBJ1-5, with D uncertain. Trimming removed 4 bases at V and 0 bases at J, with 10 bases between. This CDR3 has 15 residues. Germline CDR1 reads LNHDA; CDR2 reads SQIVND (reference sequence). CDR3 sequence reads: CASSKTGSSNQPQHF. The CDR3 region has the DNA TGTGCCAGTAGTAAAACCGGGAGTAGCAATCAGCCCCAGCATTTT.

V gene TRBV5-1 combines with J gene TRBJ2-7, with 10 bases identical to TRBD2. Germline loops: CDR1 SGHRS, CDR2 YFSETQ. This CDR3 has 15 residues. The V and J ends lost 4 bases and 4 bases, in that order; junction bases with no gene match: 8. This CDR3 reads CASSRNSGRAYEQYF. The CDR3 DNA follows: TGCGCCAGCAGCCGAAACAGCGGGAGGGCGTACGAGCAGTACTTC.

The chain employs TRBV14 and TRBJ2-1; 7 positions match TRBD1. The ends lost 1 base at V and 2 bases at J; junction bases unmatched: 8. Germline values: CDR1 SGHDN, CDR2 FVKESK. The CDR3 covers 17 residues. DNA of the CDR3: TGTGCCAGCAGCCAAGGAATTAGGCAGGGGGCCTACAATGAGCAGTTCTTC. Its protein product is CASSQGIRQGAYNEQFF.

This CDR3 is CASSLGGFYGYTF. The CDR3 coding sequence is TGCGCCAGCAGCTTGGGAGGTTTCTATGGCTACACCTTC. The chain links TRBV5-1 to TRBJ1-2; D call uncertain. Germline V gene data show CDR1 as SGHRS and CDR2 as YFSETQ. The CDR3 is 13 residues long. The V end lost 0 bases, the J end lost 4 bases, and 7 bases lay between the germline ends.

The genes are TRBV19 and TRBJ1-6; D is unclear. CDR3 length: 13 residues. In germline, CDR1 is LNHDA, CDR2 SQIVND (reference sequence). Trimming shortened V by 3 bases and J by 7 bases, and 7 bases separated the two germline ends. The CDR3, as DNA: TGTGCCAGTAGTATGTTCCAAAATTCACCCCTCCACTTT. Residues: CASSMFQNSPLHF.